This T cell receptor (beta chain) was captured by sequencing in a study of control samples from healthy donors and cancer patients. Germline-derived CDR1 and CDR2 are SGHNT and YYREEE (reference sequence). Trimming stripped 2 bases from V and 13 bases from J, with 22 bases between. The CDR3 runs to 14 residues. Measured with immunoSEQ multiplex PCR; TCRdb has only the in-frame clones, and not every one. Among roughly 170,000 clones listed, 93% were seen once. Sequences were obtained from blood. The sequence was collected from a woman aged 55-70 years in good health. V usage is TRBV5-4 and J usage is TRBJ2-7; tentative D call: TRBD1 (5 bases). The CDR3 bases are TGTGCCAGCAGCTTACAGGAAATTCGAGATCGAGAATACTTC. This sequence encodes CASSLQEIRDREYF.